In its sample, the clone carrying this T cell receptor (beta chain) was seen many times. These data are taken from a study of metastatic and nonmetastatic thyroid tumors. This CDR3 is 14 amino acids long. V lost 3 bases, J lost 2 bases, and 10 bases lay in between. Germline V gene sequence: CDR1 SGHNT, CDR2 YENEEA. TCRdb recomputed clones from the PCR reads via MiXCR. Found here are approximately 70,000 clones, 4% to 5% of them singletons; the top ten hold approximately 20%. All patients were treatment-naive before thyroid surgery. This sequence was found in a female donor with papillary thyroid cancer or a benign thyroid nodule (not recorded which). Some clones in this sample may be carry-over from other donors' samples. This rearrangement joins TRBV11-3 to TRBJ1-1, with D unclear. Specimen: blood. The CDR3: CASSFGRSNTEAFF. CDR3 coding DNA: TGTGCCAGCAGCTTTGGACGGAGCAACACTGAAGCTTTCTTT.